The rows below give T cell receptor beta chains drawn from one sample of a study of blood T cell repertoires in COVID-19. This table comes from immunoSEQ multiplex PCR, and its TCRdb copy is limited to in-frame clones, with some not included. The sample lists about 220,000 clones, around 86% occurring once. The sample taken for sequencing was peripheral blood. These receptors all come from a woman in her 70s with COVID-19, enrolled during active disease. CDR3s include the opening cysteine and the closing phenylalanine or tryptophan. Each record gives: J gene, V gene, D gene, clone size, CDR3 protein, CDR3 DNA. The D gene is left open where the match is weak. The size of a clone is reported for some rows only, either as once, few or many, or as a class for expanded clones.

j_gene: TRBJ1-2
v_gene: TRBV28
d_gene: TRBD1
abundance: -
CDR3aa: CASRATKGAGYGYTF
CDR3nt: TGTGCCAGCAGGGCGACAAAGGGGGCTGGCTATGGCTACACCTTC

j_gene: TRBJ1-2
v_gene: TRBV5-1
d_gene: TRBD1
abundance: -
CDR3aa: CASSPGTGTVGYTF
CDR3nt: TGCGCCAGCAGCCCAGGGACAGGGACGGTCGGCTACACCTTC

j_gene: TRBJ1-1
v_gene: TRBV24-1
d_gene: TRBD1
abundance: -
CDR3aa: CATSRGTEAFF
CDR3nt: TGTGCCACCAGCAGGGGGACTGAAGCTTTCTTT

j_gene: TRBJ1-2
v_gene: TRBV3-1/TRBV3-2
d_gene: -
abundance: -
CDR3aa: CASSQYRSGGSGYTF
CDR3nt: TGTGCCAGCAGCCAATATCGTTCGGGGGGGTCTGGCTACACCTTC

j_gene: TRBJ2-3
v_gene: TRBV24-1
d_gene: -
abundance: -
CDR3aa: CATSVGGSTDTQYF
CDR3nt: TGTGCCACCAGTGTAGGCGGGAGCACAGATACGCAGTATTTT

j_gene: TRBJ2-1
v_gene: TRBV6-2/TRBV6-3
d_gene: -
abundance: few
CDR3aa: CASSQTSPSYNEQFF
CDR3nt: TGTGCCAGCAGTCAGACTAGTCCGTCCTACAATGAGCAGTTCTTC

j_gene: TRBJ2-7
v_gene: TRBV4-3
d_gene: TRBD2
abundance: few
CDR3aa: CASSPSSGRNYEQYF
CDR3nt: TGCGCCAGCAGCCCATCTAGCGGGAGAAACTACGAGCAGTACTTC

j_gene: TRBJ2-2
v_gene: TRBV28
d_gene: TRBD2
abundance: -
CDR3aa: CASSPPDSSRAGADTGELFF
CDR3nt: TGTGCCAGCAGCCCCCCGGACAGCTCAAGAGCGGGAGCGGACACCGGGGAGCTGTTTTTT

j_gene: TRBJ2-1
v_gene: TRBV7-8
d_gene: -
abundance: -
CDR3aa: CASSQRSDEQFF
CDR3nt: TGTGCCAGCAGTCAAAGGAGCGATGAGCAGTTCTTC

j_gene: TRBJ1-2
v_gene: TRBV5-5
d_gene: -
abundance: once
CDR3aa: CASGFWGGYGYTF
CDR3nt: TGTGCCAGCGGGTTTTGGGGCGGCTATGGCTACACCTTC

j_gene: TRBJ2-3
v_gene: TRBV5-4
d_gene: TRBD2
abundance: -
CDR3aa: CASSTAGVFVSTDTQYF
CDR3nt: TGTGCCAGCAGCACCGCGGGAGTATTTGTAAGCACAGATACGCAGTATTTT

j_gene: TRBJ2-7
v_gene: TRBV18
d_gene: TRBD2
abundance: -
CDR3aa: CASSALAGGTYEQYF
CDR3nt: TGTGCCAGCTCAGCACTAGCGGGAGGCACTTACGAGCAGTACTTC

j_gene: TRBJ2-2
v_gene: TRBV5-1
d_gene: -
abundance: -
CDR3aa: CASSSVPGLPTGELFF
CDR3nt: TGCGCCAGCAGCTCAGTCCCGGGACTTCCCACCGGGGAGCTGTTTTTT

j_gene: TRBJ1-6
v_gene: TRBV19
d_gene: TRBD1
abundance: -
CDR3aa: CASRTGRTYNSPLHF
CDR3nt: TGTGCCAGTCGGACAGGGCGGACCTATAATTCACCCCTCCACTTT

j_gene: TRBJ2-5
v_gene: TRBV7-9
d_gene: TRBD2
abundance: -
CDR3aa: CASSLGASGSRETQYF
CDR3nt: TGTGCCAGCAGCTTAGGCGCTAGCGGGAGTCGGGAGACCCAGTACTTC

j_gene: TRBJ2-7
v_gene: TRBV12-3/TRBV12-4
d_gene: -
abundance: -
CDR3aa: CASRRDTREQYF
CDR3nt: TGTGCCAGCAGGAGGGACACCCGCGAGCAGTACTTC

j_gene: TRBJ2-7
v_gene: TRBV3-1/TRBV3-2
d_gene: -
abundance: -
CDR3aa: CASSKTASYEQYF
CDR3nt: TGTGCCAGCAGCAAGACAGCCTCCTACGAGCAGTACTTC

j_gene: TRBJ1-5
v_gene: TRBV5-4
d_gene: TRBD1
abundance: -
CDR3aa: CASSWTGGGNQPQHF
CDR3nt: TGTGCCAGCAGCTGGACAGGGGGCGGCAATCAGCCCCAGCATTTT

j_gene: TRBJ1-3
v_gene: TRBV6-1
d_gene: TRBD1
abundance: -
CDR3aa: CASSVAGTEIYF
CDR3nt: TGTGCCAGCAGTGTAGCAGGGACAGAAATATATTTT

j_gene: TRBJ1-3
v_gene: TRBV15
d_gene: -
abundance: -
CDR3aa: CATARGGGNTIYF
CDR3nt: TGTGCCACCGCAAGGGGTGGTGGAAACACCATATATTTT

j_gene: TRBJ2-3
v_gene: TRBV15
d_gene: -
abundance: -
CDR3aa: CATSRGLDADTQYF
CDR3nt: TGTGCCACCAGCAGAGGACTAGACGCAGATACGCAGTATTTT

j_gene: TRBJ2-3
v_gene: TRBV20-1
d_gene: -
abundance: -
CDR3aa: CSASVRSLNTDTQYF
CDR3nt: TGCAGTGCTAGTGTGAGGTCTCTCAACACAGATACGCAGTATTTT

j_gene: TRBJ2-1
v_gene: TRBV4-2
d_gene: -
abundance: -
CDR3aa: CASSQPSAMSNEQFF
CDR3nt: TGTGCCAGCAGCCAACCTAGCGCTATGTCAAATGAGCAGTTCTTC